What follows are 17 T cell receptor beta chains derived from one specimen sequenced in a study of T cells in Graves' hyperthyroidism and ophthalmopathy. RNA transcripts gave rise to amplified TCR beta CDR3 regions. TCR CDR3 underwent first-round RT-PCR with the HTBI primer set. TCRdb reprocessed the multiplex PCR reads via MiXCR and lists one record per CDR3 protein. The sample lists about 350,000 distinct CDR3 sequences; 18% were seen once. The specimen sequenced was blood. All receptors derive from a woman aged 40-49 years with Graves' ophthalmopathy.

The chain uses TRBV11-2 and TRBJ2-7; 10 nucleotides line up with TRBD1. The germline CDR1 and CDR2 sequences are SGHAT and FQNNGV. Trimming cost V 5 bases and J 2 bases; bases outside gene matches: 6. CDR3 length equals 15 residues. CDR3 DNA: TGTGCCAGCAGCAAACCGGGACAGGGGACCTACGAGCAGTACTTC. This codes for CASSKPGQGTYEQYF.

This clonotype was observed many times. The rearrangement links TRBV29-1 to TRBJ1-2; TRBD1 might be the D (5 bases). The germline V and J ends were trimmed by 4 bases and 8 bases, with 20 bases remaining between them. The CDR3 is made up of 14 amino acids. Germline assignment: CDR1 SQVTM and CDR2 ANQGSEA. This chain's CDR3 is CSVGVNTGFHGYTF. The CDR3 nucleotides read TGCAGCGTTGGGGTAAATACAGGATTCCACGGCTACACCTTC.

In this sample, this clonotype turned up many times. The chain links TRBV12-3 or TRBV12-4 to TRBJ1-5; D is ambiguous. This CDR3 spans 15 amino acids. V lost 6 bases and J 7 bases, leaving 19 bases between the germline ends. The CDR3 coding sequence is TGTGCCAGCAGACCCACCACGGGAACTAACCAGCCCCAGCATTTT. Residues: CASRPTTGTNQPQHF.

The table lists this clonotype with many counts. This chain uses TRBV6-5 with TRBJ2-2, with 13 bases identical to TRBD2. Trimming at V came to 4 bases and at J to 4 bases, leaving 3 bases not matched to a gene. Germline V gene lookup returns CDR1 MNHEY and CDR2 SVGAGI. The CDR3 extends over 16 amino acids. The CDR3 DNA reads TGTGCCAGCAGTTCAACTAGCGGGAGGGGCACCGGGGAGCTGTTTTTT. It specifies CASSSTSGRGTGELFF.

This clonotype came up many times. J is TRBJ2-7 and V is TRBV5-1, with TRBD1 identical over 9 bases. Germline assignment: CDR1 SGHRS and CDR2 YFSETQ. Germline trimming cut 5 bases from V and 5 bases from J; bases unmatched to any gene: 5. This CDR3 spans 13 amino acids. The CDR3 nucleotides are TGCGCCAGCAGGGGACAGGGAACCCACGAGCAGTACTTC. The encoded protein is CASRGQGTHEQYF.

The table lists this clonotype with many counts. V is TRBV20-1 and J is TRBJ2-7; D remains ambiguous. Deletions cut 3 bases from V and 0 bases from J, with 9 bases between. Germline values: CDR1 DFQATT, CDR2 SNEGSKA (reference sequence). The CDR3 runs 13 residues. Here the CDR3 DNA reads TGCAGTGCTAGGGACGGCCTCTCCTACGAGCAGTACTTC. This codes for CSARDGLSYEQYF.

There are many counts of this clonotype. V is TRBV30 and J is TRBJ2-7, with D uncertain. The V end lost 4 bases, the J end lost 2 bases, and 12 bases lay between the germline ends. Germline CDR1 GTSNPN, CDR2 SVGIG (reference sequence). The CDR3 covers 13 residues. Here the CDR3 reads CAWNRQATYEQYF. CDR3 nucleotides: TGTGCCTGGAATCGCCAGGCTACCTACGAGCAGTACTTC.

This clonotype was observed many times. The chain employs TRBV5-1 and TRBJ2-7; D uncertain. The CDR3 is made up of 14 amino acids. Germline V gene lookup returns CDR1 SGHRS and CDR2 YFSETQ. Trimming shortened V by 0 bases and J by 2 bases, and 9 bases separated the two germline ends. The CDR3 loop is CASSLDGVPYEQYF. DNA of the CDR3: TGCGCCAGCAGCTTGGATGGGGTCCCCTACGAGCAGTACTTC. Based on the CDR3 plus reference TRBV5-1 and TRBJ2-7, the full variable domain is KAGVTQTPRYLIKTRGQQVTLSCSPISGHRSVSWYQQTPGQGLQFLFEYFSETQRNKGNFPGRFSGRQFSNSRSEMNVSTLELGDSALYLCASSLDGVPYEQYFGPGTRLTVT.

The rearrangement joins TRBV2 to TRBJ1-1; D possibly corresponds to TRBD1 (6 bases). Trimming took 4 bases from V and 6 from J, leaving 12 bases between them. The CDR3 is 13 amino acids. In germline, CDR1 is SNHLY, CDR2 FYNNEI. Here the CDR3 DNA reads TGTGCCAGCAGTGGGGAACAGGGAGCTGAAGCTTTCTTT. Translation gives CASSGEQGAEAFF.

This clonotype appeared many times. The rearrangement links TRBV5-6 to TRBJ2-4; tentative D call: TRBD2 (6 bases). V was trimmed by 0 bases and J by 8 bases, leaving 12 bases between them. The V gene's germline CDR1 is SGHDT and CDR2 YYEEEE. The CDR3 sequence is 14 residues long. CDR3 sequence: CASSLGGRRDIQYF. DNA for the CDR3: TGTGCCAGCAGCTTGGGGGGCCGGAGGGACATTCAGTACTTC.

Of note for this clonotype: A junction boundary mismatches the germline segment, possibly from a read error. The chain carries TRBV12-3 or TRBV12-4 and TRBJ1-2; weak D call: TRBD1 (5 bases). This CDR3 is 14 amino acids long. The CDR3 sequence: CASRPTGTIYGYSF. The DNA of the CDR3 is TGTGCCAGCAGACCTACCGGGACGATATATGGCTACAGCTTC.

The gene calls are TRBV24-1 and TRBJ2-2; tentatively, D is TRBD2 (5 bases). This CDR3 comprises 14 residues. The ends were cut back, 9 bases at V and 4 bases at J, with 14 bases in the middle. Germline V lookup: CDR1 KGHDR, CDR2 SFDVKD. The CDR3 reads CATGKGRGTGELFF. The CDR3 nucleotides read TGTGCCACCGGAAAGGGTCGGGGCACCGGGGAGCTGTTTTTT.

This clonotype was counted at least ten times. CDR3: CASSDFSSGANVLTF. CDR3 sequence (DNA): TGTGCCAGCAGTGACTTTAGCTCTGGGGCCAACGTCCTGACTTTC. This chain connects TRBV2 to TRBJ2-6, with unresolved D. This CDR3 has 15 amino acids. V was clipped by 3 bases and J by 0 bases, with 6 bases between them. Per the germline V gene, CDR1 is SNHLY and CDR2 is FYNNEI.

This clonotype was observed once. The chain links TRBV7-3 to TRBJ2-7; 10 bases are a match to TRBD2. Per germline, CDR1 SGHTA and CDR2 FQGTGA. The CDR3 spans 15 residues. V was pared by 5 bases and J by 6 bases, with 10 bases of the junction left unmatched. The CDR3 loop reads CASSPAGGPFGEQYF. The CDR3 region has the DNA TGTGCCAGCAGCCCAGCGGGAGGGCCATTTGGCGAGCAGTACTTC.

This clonotype was detected ten times or more. The chain links TRBV11-1 to TRBJ1-3; D may be TRBD1 (5 bases). The germline CDR1 and CDR2 sequences are SGHAT and FQDESV (reference sequence). The CDR3 contains 14 residues. The V and J ends lost 5 bases and 4 bases respectively, with 12 bases between them. DNA for the CDR3: TGTGCCAGCAGCCGCAGGGAGAACGGAAACACCATATATTTT. Its translation is CASSRRENGNTIYF.

This clonotype has ten or more counts. The V call is TRBV27, the J call TRBJ2-5, with D tentatively TRBD1 (6 bases). The CDR3 covers 15 residues. Deletions cut 6 bases from V and 5 bases from J, with 19 bases between. Germline V CDR1 and CDR2: MNHEY, SMNVEV (reference sequence). CDR3 nucleotides: TGTGCCAGCAGCTCCCTTTTGGGGGCTTTGGAGACCCAGTACTTC. It yields the protein CASSSLLGALETQYF.

The V gene is TRBV6-5, the J gene TRBJ2-7; D may be TRBD1 (6 bases). This CDR3 is built from 14 residues. CDR1 and CDR2 (germline): MNHEY, SVGAGI. V lost 6 bases and J 2 bases, leaving 14 bases between the germline ends. The CDR3 here is CASSYQTGAYEQYF. The DNA for the CDR3 is TGTGCCAGCAGCTATCAGACAGGTGCCTACGAGCAGTACTTC.